This section outlines one T cell receptor (beta chain) sequence together with its context. Original analysis: Estimation of nucleated cell counts relied on the amplification of reference gene primers. Sequencing was performed with immunoSEQ multiplex PCR; in TCRdb, only in-frame clones are kept and a portion is missing. The D gene and trimming were derived from the DNA, and the V and J assignments and clone size from that table. Of roughly 130,000 clones detected, 84% appear once; the ten largest clones hold 9% to 15%. These data originate in a study of blood T cell repertoires in COVID-19. In the study overall: Donors in the United States, Italy and Spain gave samples during acute or convalescent COVID-19.

Sequenced: peripheral blood. This TCR derives from a woman aged 60-75 years with acute or convalescent COVID-19.

CDR3 amino acids: CASSDGTSTGELFF. The CDR3 DNA reads TGTGCCAGCAGTGACGGGACTAGCACCGGGGAGCTGTTTTTT. The chain links TRBV6-4 to TRBJ2-2, with 8 positions matching TRBD2. Unmatched junction bases numbered 0, after V lost 2 bases and J lost 4 bases. This CDR3 spans 14 amino acids. Germline-derived CDR1 and CDR2 are MRHNA and SNTAGT.